This is a list of T cell receptor beta chains from one sample in a study of T cells in Graves' hyperthyroidism and ophthalmopathy. TCRdb analysed the multiplex PCR reads with MiXCR anew, one entry per CDR3 protein. The repertoire has approximately 400,000 distinct CDR3 sequences, around a sixth of them found once; the top ten carry roughly a quarter. Sequencing was done on a sample of blood. These receptors were taken from a woman between 18 and 30 years old with Graves' hyperthyroidism that later progressed to Graves' ophthalmopathy. Both conserved end residues are part of each CDR3. D genes are given only for firm matches. The size entry is marked missing in some rows and otherwise reads once, few, many or a size class.

TRBD1	many	TRBV6-1	TRBJ1-4	TGTGCCAGCAGTGAAACCGGGACAGGTTATGAAAAACTGTTTTTT	CASSETGTGYEKLFF
-	many	TRBV28	TRBJ2-2	TGTGCCAGCAGTCGAAGTGGGTCCTTGACGAACACCGGGGAGCTGTTTTTT	CASSRSGSLTNTGELFF
-	many	TRBV27	TRBJ2-4	TGTGCCAGCAGTCCCCGGGCCTCATACGGGGAAACTCAAAACATTCAGTACTTC	CASSPRASYGETQNIQYF
TRBD1	many	TRBV6-1	TRBJ2-7	TGTGCCAGCAGTCCTTCGGACAGGGGATCATACGAGCAGTACTTC	CASSPSDRGSYEQYF
-	many	TRBV28	TRBJ1-5	TGTGCCAGCAGTTCGGGTCAGCCCCAGCATTTT	CASSSGQPQHF
-	many	TRBV20-1	TRBJ1-1	TGCAGTGCTAAGGGACCGAACACTGAAGCTTTCTTT	CSAKGPNTEAFF
-	few	TRBV6-2/TRBV6-3	TRBJ2-6	TGTGCCAGTTCTCAGGTCGCCTCTGGGGCCAACGTCCTGACTTTC	CASSQVASGANVLTF
TRBD1	many	TRBV2	TRBJ1-2	TGTGCCAGCAGGGCTACAGGGGGCCAGGCCTTGGACTACACCTTC	CASRATGGQALDYTF
-	many	TRBV7-2	TRBJ1-1	TGTGCCAGCAGCTTAGCTCGGGGGCTGGACACTGAAGCTTTCTTT	CASSLARGLDTEAFF
-	-	TRBV24-1	TRBJ2-5	TGTGCCACCAGTGACCCAGGGGCAGGGGAAGAGACCCAGTACTTC	CATSDPGAGEETQYF
-	-	TRBV14	TRBJ1-6	TGTGCCAGCAGCCAAGAACACCCCCGGGGTAATTCACCCCTCCACTTT	CASSQEHPRGNSPLHF
TRBD2	few	TRBV4-1	TRBJ2-3	TGCGCCAGCAGCCAAGATGTCCTAGCGGGAGCAGCAGATACGCAGTATTTT	CASSQDVLAGAADTQYF
TRBD1	-	TRBV7-9	TRBJ1-5	TGTACCAGCAGCTCGGCCGGGACAGGGGGCGCGAATCAGCCCCAGCATTTT	CTSSSAGTGGANQPQHF
TRBD2	-	TRBV15	TRBJ2-4	TGTGCCACCAGCAGAGATTTTCTAGCGGGAGCGAAAGCCAAAAACATTCAGTACTTC	CATSRDFLAGAKAKNIQYF
-	many	TRBV27	TRBJ1-1	TGTGCCAGCAGTCCCAGGACTTACACTGAAGCTTTCTTT	CASSPRTYTEAFF
-	few	TRBV18	TRBJ2-6	TGTGCCAGCTCACCCCCGTTCTCTGGGGCCAACGTCCTGACTTTC	CASSPPFSGANVLTF
TRBD2	-	TRBV20-1	TRBJ2-3	TGCAGTGCTAGCCTAGCGGGGAACACAGATACGCAGTATTTT	CSASLAGNTDTQYF
-	-	TRBV2	TRBJ2-1	TGTGCCAGCAGTGAAAGAGGGTCGGGGGATGAGCAGTTCTTC	CASSERGSGDEQFF
TRBD1	few	TRBV24-1	TRBJ2-2	TGTGCCACCAGTGACCACGGACAGGGGGATCCCGGGGAGCTGTTTTTT	CATSDHGQGDPGELFF
TRBD2	many	TRBV12-3/TRBV12-4	TRBJ2-1	TGTGCCAGCAGTTTGGTCGGGACTAGCGGTAATGAGCAGTTCTTC	CASSLVGTSGNEQFF
-	-	TRBV27	TRBJ2-7	TGTGCCAGCCGAGCTGGGAGGCGGCCAGCCTACGAGCAGTACTTC	CASRAGRRPAYEQYF
-	many	TRBV7-9	TRBJ2-1	TGTGCCAGCAGCTTATTTGGTTACAATGAGCAGTTCTTC	CASSLFGYNEQFF
-	-	TRBV20-1	TRBJ2-1	TGCGGGGTTACAGGGAGTCGGTACAATGAGCAGTTCTTC	CGVTGSRYNEQFF
-	few	TRBV28	TRBJ2-2	TGTGCCAGCAGTTTAATGGGGGCCGGGGAGCTGTTTTTT	CASSLMGAGELFF
-	few	TRBV25-1	TRBJ1-2	TGTGCCAGCAGCTTTGGGGGCAGTCTTAGCTATGGCTACACCTTC	CASSFGGSLSYGYTF
TRBD1	many	TRBV7-2	TRBJ1-1	TGTGCCAGCAGCACCGGGACAGGGCTGACTGAAGCTTTCTTT	CASSTGTGLTEAFF
TRBD1	many	TRBV5-1	TRBJ2-1	TGCGCCAGCAGCCCGGGACAGGGGGTCGGGGATGAGCAGTTCTTC	CASSPGQGVGDEQFF
-	-	TRBV4-1	TRBJ2-6	TGCGCCAGCAGCCTTATTATGGGTCCCCCTGGGGCCAACGTCCTGACTTTC	CASSLIMGPPGANVLTF
-	many	TRBV7-8	TRBJ2-7	TGTGCCAGCAGCTTCAGGGGTACTGACTACGAGCAGTACTTC	CASSFRGTDYEQYF
-	-	TRBV5-6	TRBJ2-2	TGTGCCAGCAGCTTGAAGGGCCCTTTCAGCACCGGGGAGCTGTTTTTT	CASSLKGPFSTGELFF
TRBD1	few	TRBV7-2	TRBJ1-3	TGTGCCAGCAGCTTTTCCCAGGACAGGGAACTTCGTGAAAACACCATATATTTT	CASSFSQDRELRENTIYF